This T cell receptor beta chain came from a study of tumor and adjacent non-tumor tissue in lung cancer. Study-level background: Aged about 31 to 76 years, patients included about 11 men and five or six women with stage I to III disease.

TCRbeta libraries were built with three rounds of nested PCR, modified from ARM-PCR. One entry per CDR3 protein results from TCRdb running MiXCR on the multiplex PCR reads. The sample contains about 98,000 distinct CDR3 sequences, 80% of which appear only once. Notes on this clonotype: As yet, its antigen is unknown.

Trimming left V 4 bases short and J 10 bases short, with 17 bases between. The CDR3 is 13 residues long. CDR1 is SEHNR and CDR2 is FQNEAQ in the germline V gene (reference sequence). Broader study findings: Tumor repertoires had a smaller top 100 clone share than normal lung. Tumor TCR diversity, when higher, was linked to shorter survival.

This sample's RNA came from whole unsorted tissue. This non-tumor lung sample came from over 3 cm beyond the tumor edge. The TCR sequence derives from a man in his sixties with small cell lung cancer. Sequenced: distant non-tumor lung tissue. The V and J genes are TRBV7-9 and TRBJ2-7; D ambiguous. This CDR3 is CASSSLPGREQYF. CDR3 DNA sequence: TGTGCCAGCAGCTCCCTCCCGGGCCGCGAACAGTACTTC. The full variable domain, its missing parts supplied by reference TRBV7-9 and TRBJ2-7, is DTGVSQNPRHKITKRGQNVTFRCDPISEHNRLYWYRQTLGQGPEFLTYFQNEAQLEKSRLLSDRFSAERPKGSFSTLEIQRTEQGDSAMYLCASSSLPGREQYFGPGTRLTVT.